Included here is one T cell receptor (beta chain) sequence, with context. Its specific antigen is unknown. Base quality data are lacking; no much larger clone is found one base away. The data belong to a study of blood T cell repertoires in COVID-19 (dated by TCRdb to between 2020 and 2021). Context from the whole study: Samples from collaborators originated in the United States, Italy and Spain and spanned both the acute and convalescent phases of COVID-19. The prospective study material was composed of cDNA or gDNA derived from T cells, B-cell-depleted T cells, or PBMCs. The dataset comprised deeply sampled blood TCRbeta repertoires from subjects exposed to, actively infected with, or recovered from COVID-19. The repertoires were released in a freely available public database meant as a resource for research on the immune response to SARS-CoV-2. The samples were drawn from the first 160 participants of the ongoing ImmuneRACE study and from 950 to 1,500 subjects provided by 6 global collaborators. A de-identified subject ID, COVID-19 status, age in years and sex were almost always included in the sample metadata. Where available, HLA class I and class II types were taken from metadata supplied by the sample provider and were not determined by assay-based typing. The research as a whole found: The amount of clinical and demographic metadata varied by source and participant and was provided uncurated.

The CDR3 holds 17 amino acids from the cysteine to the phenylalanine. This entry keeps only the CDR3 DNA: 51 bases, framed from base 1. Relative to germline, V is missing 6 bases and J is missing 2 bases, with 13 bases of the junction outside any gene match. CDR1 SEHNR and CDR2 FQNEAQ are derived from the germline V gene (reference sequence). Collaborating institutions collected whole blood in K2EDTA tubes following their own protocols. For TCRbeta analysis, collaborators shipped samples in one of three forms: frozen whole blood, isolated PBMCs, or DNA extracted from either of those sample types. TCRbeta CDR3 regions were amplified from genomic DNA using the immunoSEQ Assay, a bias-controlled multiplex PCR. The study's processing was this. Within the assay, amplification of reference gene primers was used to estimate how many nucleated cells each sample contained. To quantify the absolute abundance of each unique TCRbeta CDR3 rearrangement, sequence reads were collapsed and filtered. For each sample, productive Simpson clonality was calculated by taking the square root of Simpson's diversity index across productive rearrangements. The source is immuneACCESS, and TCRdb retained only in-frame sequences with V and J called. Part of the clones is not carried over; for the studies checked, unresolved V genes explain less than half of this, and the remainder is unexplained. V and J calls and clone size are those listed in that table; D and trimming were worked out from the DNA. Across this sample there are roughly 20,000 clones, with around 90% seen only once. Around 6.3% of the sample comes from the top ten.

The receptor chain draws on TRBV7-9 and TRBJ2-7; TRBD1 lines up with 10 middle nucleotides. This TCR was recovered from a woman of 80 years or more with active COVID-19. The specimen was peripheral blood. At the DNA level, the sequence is TGTGCCAGCAGTAGTTCTCCGGGGACAGGGGACACCTACGAGCAGTACTTC. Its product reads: CASSSSPGTGDTYEQYF.